These T cell receptor beta chains were read from a single sample in a study of glioma-infiltrating T cells after dendritic cell vaccination. Sequencing used immunoSEQ multiplex PCR; TCRdb keeps in-frame clones, though not all of them. Here the sample spans more than 95,000 clones, approximately 84% being singletons. The sample in question was blood, obtained after dendritic cell vaccination. The receptors here all came from a human donor with glioblastoma. Both conserved end residues are part of each CDR3. A D gene is named only where the DNA matches it firmly. For some rows the clone size is stated as once, few or many, or as a class when expanded; others skip it.

>.|.|TRBV9|TRBJ1-1
TGTGCCAGCAGCGTATCGCCAGGGCCCAAATTCCTGAACACTGAAGCTTTCTTT
CASSVSPGPKFLNTEAFF
>.|.|TRBV15|TRBJ2-7
TGTGCCACCAGCAGAGATCTAGGGGGTTACGAGCAGTACTTC
CATSRDLGGYEQYF
>.|few|TRBV27|TRBJ2-2
TGTGCCAGCAGTTTAAAGGGGGGGGCCTTAAACACCGGGGAGCTGTTTTTT
CASSLKGGALNTGELFF
>.|.|TRBV28|TRBJ1-2
TGTGCCAGCAGTTTACAGGGCTTTGGCTACACCTTC
CASSLQGFGYTF
>.|.|TRBV7-3|TRBJ1-1
TGTGCCAGCAGCTTAACGGCCGGGACTGAAGCTTTCTTT
CASSLTAGTEAFF
>.|.|TRBV2|TRBJ1-2
TGTGCCAGCAGTGAAATGGGCAGTTATGGCTACACCTTC
CASSEMGSYGYTF
>.|.|TRBV2|TRBJ1-5
TGTGCCAGCAGGGGTGACGGGTTCCCGGCCCAGCATTTT
CASRGDGFPAQHF
>.|.|TRBV10-3|TRBJ2-5
TGTGCCATCAGTGAAGTTAACAGGGCGAGGGAGACCCAGTACTTC
CAISEVNRARETQYF
>.|.|TRBV28|TRBJ1-5
TGTGCCAGCAGGACAGTTAATCAGCCCCAGCATTTT
CASRTVNQPQHF
>.|.|TRBV6-5|TRBJ1-3
TGTGCCAGCAGTTACTCGGCAGGGTCTGGAAACACCATATATTTT
CASSYSAGSGNTIYF
>.|once|TRBV20-1|TRBJ1-1
TGCAGCTATGGACAGAACACTGAAGCTTTCTTT
CSYGQNTEAFF
>.|.|TRBV7-7|TRBJ2-2
TGTGCTAGCAGCTCATCGCAGGGGAACACCGGGGAGCTGTTTTTT
CASSSSQGNTGELFF
>.|.|TRBV7-3|TRBJ1-1
TGTGCCAGCAGCGAAGTAGTACTTCTGAACACTGAAGCTTTCTTT
CASSEVVLLNTEAFF
>.|.|TRBV5-6|TRBJ2-6
TGTGCCAGCAGCTTGAACCCAGGGGCAGGGGCCAACGTCCTGACTTTC
CASSLNPGAGANVLTF
>.|.|TRBV10-1|TRBJ2-3
TGCGCCAGCAGGGACTACCCCCAACGAGATGGGGATACGCAGTATTTT
CASRDYPQRDGDTQYF
>.|once|TRBV27|TRBJ1-5
TGTGCCAGCAGTCCCGGGGGGCGGGAGCCCCAGCATTTT
CASSPGGREPQHF
>.|.|TRBV7-8|TRBJ1-2
TGTGCCAGCAGCTTAGCGGGAGTCCTTGGCTACACCTTC
CASSLAGVLGYTF
>.|.|TRBV28|TRBJ2-1
TGTGCCAGCAGTTTATCGCGACGGGATGAGCAGTTCTTC
CASSLSRRDEQFF
>TRBD2|.|TRBV19|TRBJ2-7
TGTGCCAGTAGTATAAGGACTAGCGGTTCGGCCTACGAGCAGTACTTC
CASSIRTSGSAYEQYF
>.|.|TRBV29-1|TRBJ1-2
TGCAGCGTTGTACAGAACTATGGCTACACCTTC
CSVVQNYGYTF
>.|few|TRBV7-9|TRBJ1-2
TGTGCCAGCAGCTCATACAAATTGACAGTGGATGGCTACACCTTC
CASSSYKLTVDGYTF
>.|.|TRBV6-1|TRBJ2-7
TGTGCCAGCAGACAGGTTACCTCCTACGAGCAGTACTTC
CASRQVTSYEQYF
>TRBD1|.|TRBV6-6|TRBJ1-2
TGTGCCAGCAGTTACCCCGACAGGGGATGGGGCTACACCTTC
CASSYPDRGWGYTF
>TRBD2|.|TRBV7-2|TRBJ2-3
TGTGCCAGCAGAGAGAGCGGGAGCGCCAGGGATACGCAGTATTTT
CASRESGSARDTQYF
>.|few|TRBV6-6|TRBJ2-3
TGTGCCAGCAGCCCCCGGGAAGATACGCAGTATTTT
CASSPREDTQYF
>TRBD2|.|TRBV9|TRBJ2-2
TGTGCCAGCAGCGTAGCCTCTAGCGGGGGCGGGGAGCTGTTTTTT
CASSVASSGGGELFF
>TRBD1|.|TRBV19|TRBJ2-7
TGTGCCAGTAGTACCCAGGGACAGAGAAGCTACGAGCAGTACTTC
CASSTQGQRSYEQYF
>.|.|TRBV7-8|TRBJ1-5
TGTGCCAGCAGCCCCGACCGACAGGTTCGGCAGCCCCAGCATTTT
CASSPDRQVRQPQHF
>TRBD2|.|TRBV27|TRBJ2-7
TGTGCCAGCAGTCACCGGACTAGCGGGAGGGCCAAGTACGAGCAGTACTTC
CASSHRTSGRAKYEQYF
>TRBD1|.|TRBV19|TRBJ1-5
TGTGCCAGTAACCCGGACAGGGGATATCAGCCCCAGCATTTT
CASNPDRGYQPQHF
>TRBD1|.|TRBV27|TRBJ1-6
TGTGCCAGCACAGCGACAGGGATCTACGTTAATTCACCCCTCCACTTT
CASTATGIYVNSPLHF
>.|.|TRBV19|TRBJ2-3
TGTGCCAGTAGTATGACACCACCCTCCACAGATACGCAGTATTTT
CASSMTPPSTDTQYF
>TRBD2|.|TRBV19|TRBJ2-1
TGTGCCAGTAGTTCTACCCAGCGGGAGTTTGAGCAGTTCTTC
CASSSTQREFEQFF
>.|.|TRBV18|TRBJ2-7
TGTGCCAGCTCACCTGACAGGAGCTCCTACGAGCAGTACTTC
CASSPDRSSYEQYF
>TRBD2|.|TRBV10-3|TRBJ2-7
TGTGCCATCAGGGGACTAGCGGGGGATTACGAGCAGTACTTC
CAIRGLAGDYEQYF
>TRBD1|.|TRBV9|TRBJ2-1
TGTGCCAGCAGCCTTACAGGGGGCACCTACAATGAGCAGTTCTTC
CASSLTGGTYNEQFF
>TRBD2|.|TRBV27|TRBJ2-2
TGTGCCAGCAGGTTGAGGCGGGGGGCGGGGGCGAACACCGGGGAGCTGTTTTTT
CASRLRRGAGANTGELFF
>.|.|TRBV5-1|TRBJ2-2
TGCGCCAGCAGCTTGGGGGCAGTGAACACCGGGGAGCTGTTTTTT
CASSLGAVNTGELFF
>TRBD1|.|TRBV7-8|TRBJ1-1
TGTGCCAGCAGCTTAGTTGAGACAGGGCCTGAAGCTTTCTTT
CASSLVETGPEAFF
>TRBD1|.|TRBV19|TRBJ1-6
TGTGCCAGTAGTGTTGGGACAGGGCAGGTTAAAAGCGATAATTCACCCCTCCACTTT
CASSVGTGQVKSDNSPLHF
>TRBD2|.|TRBV10-3|TRBJ2-1
TGTGCCATCCTCGGCACTAGCGGCCTCAATGAGCAGTTCTTC
CAILGTSGLNEQFF
>TRBD1|.|TRBV5-1|TRBJ1-3
TGCGCCAGCAGCTTCCTCTCAGGACAGGGTCTAGGGAACACCATATATTTT
CASSFLSGQGLGNTIYF
>TRBD1|.|TRBV2|TRBJ2-1
TGTGCCAGCGGGGACAGGGCGTACAATGAGCAGTTCTTC
CASGDRAYNEQFF
>TRBD2|.|TRBV5-1|TRBJ2-5
TGCGCCAGCAGCTCTACGGGACTAGCGGGGGAGACCCAGTACTTC
CASSSTGLAGETQYF
>TRBD2|.|TRBV4-2|TRBJ2-7
TGTGCCAGCAGCCAAGGCCTAGCGGGGGGGCCTTCGGGGTACGAGCAGTACTTC
CASSQGLAGGPSGYEQYF
>TRBD1|few|TRBV5-4|TRBJ2-7
TGTGCCAGCAGCCCTACCGTACGCGCGACAGGGCACGAGCAGTACTTC
CASSPTVRATGHEQYF
>.|.|TRBV5-1|TRBJ2-7
TGCGCCAGCAGCTTGGCTCAGGGGAACGGAGCCGAGCAGTACTTC
CASSLAQGNGAEQYF
>TRBD1|once|TRBV25-1|TRBJ1-1
TGTGCCAGCAGTGAAGCATACCGATCAGGGGGGCAAACTGAAGCTTTCTTT
CASSEAYRSGGQTEAFF
>TRBD1|once|TRBV18|TRBJ1-5
TGTGCCAGCTCACCAAGGGGGCTAGGTAGCAATCAGCCCCAGCATTTT
CASSPRGLGSNQPQHF
>.|once|TRBV10-3|TRBJ2-3
TGTGCCACCTCGCAGGGAATGCAGTATTTT
CATSQGMQYF
>TRBD2|few|TRBV2|TRBJ2-2
TGTGCCAGCAGTGGGAGCGGGACGAACACCGGGGAGCTGTTTTTT
CASSGSGTNTGELFF
>.|.|TRBV6-5|TRBJ2-3
TGTGCCAGCAGGGCGGAAAAGGTAGTCGCAGATACGCAGTATTTT
CASRAEKVVADTQYF
>TRBD2|.|TRBV5-1|TRBJ2-1
TGCGCCAGCAGCTTCTACTCACTAGCGGGAAACTACAATGAGCAGTTCTTC
CASSFYSLAGNYNEQFF
>.|.|TRBV30|TRBJ1-3
TGTGCCGGGCTCCACTCTGGAAACACCATATATTTT
CAGLHSGNTIYF
>TRBD1|few|TRBV7-9|TRBJ2-7
TGTGCCAGCAACGGCGTGGTCGGGACAGGGTCACACGAGCAGTACTTC
CASNGVVGTGSHEQYF
>.|.|TRBV5-6|TRBJ1-1
TGTGCCAGCAGTCACAGGAGTATGAACACTGAAGCTTTCTTT
CASSHRSMNTEAFF
>TRBD2|.|TRBV7-8|TRBJ2-1
TGTGCCAGCAGCCCAAGGACTAGCGGGAGGGCCCCGTACAATGAGCAGTTCTTC
CASSPRTSGRAPYNEQFF